The source of this T cell receptor (beta chain) is a study of blood T cell repertoires in COVID-19. Overall study context: PBMCs, B-cell-depleted T cells, or T cells were the source of the cDNA or gDNA that made up the material.

This clone was seen a single time. Germline V CDR1 and CDR2: LNHDA, SQIVND (reference sequence). CDR3 length: 14 amino acids. V dropped 2 bases and J dropped 0 bases, with 7 bases sitting between them. Profiled with immunoSEQ multiplex PCR; TCRdb holds only in-frame clones, not every one. The sample lists fewer than 130,000 clones, around 90% occurring once. The chain has TRBV19 and TRBJ1-2; no definite D call. This TCR came from a woman in her forties or fifties with acute or convalescent COVID-19. Sequencing was carried out using peripheral blood. CDR3 protein: CASSIQLANYGYTF. Here the CDR3 DNA reads TGTGCCAGTAGTATACAGCTAGCTAACTATGGCTACACCTTC.